Reported below is one T cell receptor (beta chain). These data are taken from a study of blood T cell repertoires in COVID-19. The CDR3 spans 15 residues. Germline-derived CDR1 and CDR2 are LNHDA and SQIVND (reference sequence). The V and J ends lost 6 bases and 7 bases respectively, with 16 bases between them. Method: immunoSEQ multiplex PCR; TCRdb's copy keeps in-frame clones and lacks some. The sample lists over 350,000 clones, about 87% occurring once. The sequence came from a woman aged 50 to 60 who had recovered from COVID-19. The chain uses TRBV19 and TRBJ1-6, with a tentative D call TRBD1 (5 bases). The specimen was PBMCs or T cells enriched from blood (not recorded which). The CDR3 sequence: CASSHRGVLNSPLHF. The CDR3 bases are TGTGCCAGTAGCCACCGGGGGGTTTTGAATTCACCCCTCCACTTT.